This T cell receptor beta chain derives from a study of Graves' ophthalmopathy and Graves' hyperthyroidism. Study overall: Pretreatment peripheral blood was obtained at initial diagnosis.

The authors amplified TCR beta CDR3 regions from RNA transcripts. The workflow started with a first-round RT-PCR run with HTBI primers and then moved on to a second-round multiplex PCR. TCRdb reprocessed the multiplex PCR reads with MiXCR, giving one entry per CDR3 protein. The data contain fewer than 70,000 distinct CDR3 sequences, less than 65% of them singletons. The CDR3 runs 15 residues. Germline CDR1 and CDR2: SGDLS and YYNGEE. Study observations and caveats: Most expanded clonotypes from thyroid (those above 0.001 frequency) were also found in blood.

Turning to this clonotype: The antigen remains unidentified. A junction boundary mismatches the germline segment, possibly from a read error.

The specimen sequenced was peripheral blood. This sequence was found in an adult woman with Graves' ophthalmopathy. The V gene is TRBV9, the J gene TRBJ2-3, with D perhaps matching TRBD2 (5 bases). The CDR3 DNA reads TGTGCCTGCAGCAAAGCCGGAACCCGAGGGGATACGCAGTATTTT. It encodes CACSKAGTRGDTQYF. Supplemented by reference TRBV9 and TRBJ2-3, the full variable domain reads DSGVTQTPKHLITATGQRVTLRCSPRSGDLSVYWYQQSLDQGLQFLIQYYNGEERAKGNILERFSAQQFPDLHSELNLSSLELGDSALYFCACSKAGTRGDTQYFGPGTRLTVL.